Listed below are T cell receptor beta chains from one sample, sequenced in a study of CD8+ T cells in alopecia areata. Method: immunoSEQ multiplex PCR; TCRdb's copy keeps in-frame clones and lacks some. The sample lists more than 100,000 clones; roughly 61% were seen once. Source: CD4+ T cells sorted from blood, taken at week 0. Receptors originate from a human donor with alopecia areata. Both conserved end residues are part of each CDR3. The order of the fields is J gene, V gene, clone size, CDR3 length, D gene, CDR3 DNA, CDR3 protein. D genes are given only for firm matches. Not all rows give a size; the values are once, few, many and, for expanded clones, a class.

TRBJ1-1 TRBV11-1 . 14 TRBD1 TGTGCCAGCAGCTTAAGGACAGGGCTCACTGAAGCTTTCTTT CASSLRTGLTEAFF
TRBJ1-2 TRBV6-5 . 14 TRBD1 TGTGCCAGCAGTCTCGGGACAGGGCGGTATGGCTACACCTTC CASSLGTGRYGYTF
TRBJ1-2 TRBV5-6 few 16 TRBD1 TGTGCCAGCAGCATAGCCGGGACAGGGGCCCGCTATGGCTACACCTTC CASSIAGTGARYGYTF
TRBJ1-3 TRBV9 . 15 . TGTGCCAGCAGCGTAGAGGGACGACCTCGAAACACCATATATTTT CASSVEGRPRNTIYF
TRBJ2-3 TRBV7-2 . 17 TRBD2 TGTGCCAGCAGCTCCGGACTAGCGGGAGAATGGACAGATACGCAGTATTTT CASSSGLAGEWTDTQYF
TRBJ2-5 TRBV28 few 16 TRBD2 TGTGCCAGCAGTACCCGGACTAGCGGGAGTAGAGAGACCCAGTACTTC CASSTRTSGSRETQYF
TRBJ2-1 TRBV28 . 17 TRBD2 TGTGCCAGCAGTCCCCTCGGTAGCGGGAGGCACGACAATGAGCAGTTCTTC CASSPLGSGRHDNEQFF
TRBJ2-2 TRBV7-7 . 14 . TGTGCCAGCAGCTTAGGACAGCTCACCGGGGAGCTGTTTTTT CASSLGQLTGELFF
TRBJ2-5 TRBV29-1 few 13 TRBD1 TGCAGCGCCGCGACAGGGTTCCAAGAGACCCAGTACTTC CSAATGFQETQYF
TRBJ1-4 TRBV5-6 few 16 . TGTGCCAGCAGCTTTAAGTCAGGGTCCACTAATGAAAAACTGTTTTTT CASSFKSGSTNEKLFF
TRBJ2-1 TRBV15 . 13 TRBD1 TGTGCCACCAGGACCGGGACAGGCGGACGCCAGTTCTTC CATRTGTGGRQFF
TRBJ1-1 TRBV14 . 11 . TGTGCCAGCAGCCTAGGGGCCCGAGCTTTCTTT CASSLGARAFF
TRBJ1-5 TRBV30 . 13 . TGTGCCTGGAGTGCAGACAGCAATCAGCCCCAGCATTTT CAWSADSNQPQHF
TRBJ2-2 TRBV7-3 . 14 . TGTGCCAGCAGCTCCCTGGGCGGGGCCGGGGAGCTGTTTTTT CASSSLGGAGELFF
TRBJ2-7 TRBV6-5 . 12 . TGTGCCAGCAGCTCGGTATCCTACGAGCAGTACTTC CASSSVSYEQYF
TRBJ1-4 TRBV6-6 . 16 TRBD1 TGTGCCAGCAGTTACTCGCGGGACAGCCGAAATGAAAAACTGTTTTTT CASSYSRDSRNEKLFF
TRBJ2-5 TRBV7-2 . 15 TRBD1 TGTGCCAGCAGCTTCAGGGGACAGGACCAAGAGACCCAGTACTTC CASSFRGQDQETQYF
TRBJ2-7 TRBV30 . 15 TRBD1 TGTGCCTGGGGCGGGCGGGCAGGGGGCGTCTCCGAGCAGTACTTC CAWGGRAGGVSEQYF
TRBJ1-5 TRBV7-2 . 17 . TGTGCCAGCAGCCCACTGGGGAGCGGGAATAGCAATCAGCCCCAGCATTTT CASSPLGSGNSNQPQHF
TRBJ2-5 TRBV5-1 . 14 TRBD1 TGCGCCAGCAGCTCCGGACAGGACCAAGAGACCCAGTACTTC CASSSGQDQETQYF
TRBJ1-4 TRBV2 . 19 TRBD1 TGTGCCAGCGCTCTTGACGGACAGGGGGGAGCTAGCCTCATGGAAAAACTGTTTTTT CASALDGQGGASLMEKLFF
TRBJ2-5 TRBV30 once 20 TRBD2 TGTGCCTGGAGTGTATTCGTGGGGACTAGCGGGTTAAGGGGGCAAGAGACCCAGTACTTC CAWSVFVGTSGLRGQETQYF
TRBJ2-5 TRBV15 . 15 . TGTGCCACCAGCATCGTTGGGCCTGGAAAAGAGACCCAGTACTTC CATSIVGPGKETQYF
TRBJ1-2 TRBV5-4 . 13 . TGTGCCAGCAGCTTAAAAGGGGCGCTAGGCTACACCTTC CASSLKGALGYTF
TRBJ1-3 TRBV29-1 . 13 . TGCAGCGTTCGAGGTCTCTCTGGAAACACCATATATTTT CSVRGLSGNTIYF
TRBJ2-2 TRBV6-1 . 13 TRBD1 TGTGCCAGCAGAATCGGACAGGGGAGGGAGCTGTTTTTT CASRIGQGRELFF
TRBJ2-1 TRBV7-2 . 17 TRBD2 TGTGCCAGCAGCTCCCAGACGGGACTAGCGGGCTACAATGAGCAGTTCTTC CASSSQTGLAGYNEQFF
TRBJ2-4 TRBV10-3 . 14 . TGTGCCATCAGTGAGTCGACCGAGCGACTAGTTCAGTACTTC CAISESTERLVQYF
TRBJ2-1 TRBV10-3 . 16 TRBD2 TGTGCCATCAGTGTGCAACGGGGGGGCTCCTACAATGAGCAGTTCTTC CAISVQRGGSYNEQFF
TRBJ2-2 TRBV19 once 15 . TGTGCCAGTAGTATTAATGGACAAAACACCGGGGAGCTGTTTTTT CASSINGQNTGELFF
TRBJ2-1 TRBV5-1 . 16 TRBD2 TGCGCCAGCAGCCCGCTAGCGGGGGGGCGAGAAAATGAGCAGTTCTTC CASSPLAGGRENEQFF
TRBJ2-5 TRBV7-2 . 14 TRBD1 TGTGCCAGCAGCTTTGGACAGGTCGGGGAGACCCAGTACTTC CASSFGQVGETQYF
TRBJ2-7 TRBV6-1 . 15 . TGTGCCAGCAGTGAATGGAGGACGGGACCCTACGAGCAGTACTTC CASSEWRTGPYEQYF
TRBJ1-2 TRBV5-4 . 14 . TGTGCCAGCAGCTTGGTGGAGGGAGGGCATGGCTACACCTTC CASSLVEGGHGYTF
TRBJ2-5 TRBV19 . 9 . TGTGCCAGTGGGCGGCCCCAGTACTTC CASGRPQYF
TRBJ2-3 TRBV10-3 . 14 TRBD2 TGTGCCATCAGTGGTATAGCGGGAGATGGGGCGCAGTATTTT CAISGIAGDGAQYF
TRBJ1-1 TRBV27 . 17 . TGTGCCAGCAGCTTGCCCCGGGGAGGGAGGTTGAACACTGAAGCTTTCTTT CASSLPRGGRLNTEAFF
TRBJ2-3 TRBV9 . 17 . TGTGCCAGCAGCGTATCTGGGGCCGGTGGGTTCACAGATACGCAGTATTTT CASSVSGAGGFTDTQYF
TRBJ1-6 TRBV5-1 . 16 TRBD1 TGCGCCAGCAGCTTAAAGACAGGGGGCGCGGGGTCACCCCTCCACTTT CASSLKTGGAGSPLHF
TRBJ2-3 TRBV7-9 few 14 . TGTGCCAGCAGCTCTTATGCGGGCGATGGAGCTCCGTATTTT CASSSYAGDGAPYF
TRBJ1-1 TRBV28 few 14 TRBD1 TGTGCCAGCAGTTCAAACCCCGGGACAGGGAAAGCTTTCTTT CASSSNPGTGKAFF
TRBJ2-7 TRBV29-1 few 11 . TGCAGCGTTGCCTGGACCTCAGATCAGTACTTC CSVAWTSDQYF
TRBJ2-3 TRBV30 once 13 . TGTGCCTGGAGTATGTTAGAGAGAGATACGCAGTATTTT CAWSMLERDTQYF
TRBJ2-7 TRBV11-1 . 12 . TGTGCCAGCAGCTCCGGGGGTTACGAGCAGTACTTC CASSSGGYEQYF
TRBJ1-2 TRBV5-6 few 14 TRBD1 TGTGCCAGCAGCTTCACCAACAGGGGAAGCGGCTACACCTTC CASSFTNRGSGYTF
TRBJ2-3 TRBV2 . 15 . TGTGCCAGCAGTGGGACAGCCTCTCGCACAGATACGCAGTATTTT CASSGTASRTDTQYF
TRBJ2-3 TRBV2 . 13 TRBD1 TGTGCCAGCGCCGGACAGGGAATGGATACGCAGTATTTT CASAGQGMDTQYF
TRBJ1-1 TRBV9 . 17 TRBD1 TGTGCCAGCAGCGTACGTGGGACAGGGATAACGGGCACTGAAGCTTTCTTT CASSVRGTGITGTEAFF